This note documents a single T cell receptor beta chain sequence. Sequencing relied on a cDNA template that was reverse transcribed from extracted RNA. Sequenced by immunoSEQ multiplex PCR; TCRdb stores in-frame clones only, minus some. This sample has fewer than 200,000 clones, with about 60% found just once. This CDR3 spans 16 amino acids. The ends were cut back, 2 bases at V and 4 bases at J, with 15 bases in the middle. CDR1 and CDR2 from the germline V gene are MGHDK and SYGVNS. The sample comes from a study of CD8+ T cells in alopecia areata. Described treatment: oral pan-JAK inhibitor, 5-10 mg twice daily. Peripheral blood and lesional scalp punch biopsies were taken from alopecia areata patients.

Sample: CD4+ T cells sorted from blood, taken at week 24, from a patient treated with tofacitinib. The chain recombines TRBV25-1 with TRBJ2-1; weak D call: TRBD1 (5 bases). The TCR was taken from a human donor with alopecia areata. The CDR3 coding sequence is TGTGCCAGCAGTGAAGCAGGATGGGGCACATACAATGAGCAGTTCTTC. Residues: CASSEAGWGTYNEQFF.